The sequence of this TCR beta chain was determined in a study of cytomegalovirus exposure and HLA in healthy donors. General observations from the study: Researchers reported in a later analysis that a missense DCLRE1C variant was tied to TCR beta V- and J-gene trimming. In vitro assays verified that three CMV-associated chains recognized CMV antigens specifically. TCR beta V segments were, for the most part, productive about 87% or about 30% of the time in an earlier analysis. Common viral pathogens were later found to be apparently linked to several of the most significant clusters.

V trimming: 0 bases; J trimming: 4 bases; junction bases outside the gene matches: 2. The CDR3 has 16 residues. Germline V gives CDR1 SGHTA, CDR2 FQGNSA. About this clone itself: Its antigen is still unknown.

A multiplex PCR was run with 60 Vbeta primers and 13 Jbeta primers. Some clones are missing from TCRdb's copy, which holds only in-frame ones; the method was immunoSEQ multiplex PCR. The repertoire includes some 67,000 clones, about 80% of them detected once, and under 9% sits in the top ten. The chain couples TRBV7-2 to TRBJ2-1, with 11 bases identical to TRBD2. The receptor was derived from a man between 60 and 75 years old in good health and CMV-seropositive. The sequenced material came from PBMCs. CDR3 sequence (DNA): TGTGCCAGCAGCTTAGCCGGACTAGCGGGTTACAATGAGCAGTTCTTC. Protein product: CASSLAGLAGYNEQFF.